These 5 T cell receptor beta chains originate from one sample sequenced in a study of shared clonotypes between healthy human individuals. Measured with immunoSEQ multiplex PCR; TCRdb has only the in-frame clones, and not every one. This table holds around 1,000,000 clones, approximately 80% found once. The sequenced sample consisted of memory CD4+ T cells from PBMCs. Subset given: CD45RA-negative fraction. Receptors originate from a man between 18 and 29 years old in good health. Some clones in this sample may be carry-over from other donors' samples.

V usage is TRBV14 and J usage is TRBJ1-5; 8 nucleotides agree with TRBD1. The ends lost 0 bases at V and 0 bases at J; junction bases unmatched: 10. The germline gives CDR1 SGHDN, CDR2 FVKESK. The CDR3 has 19 amino acids. The DNA for the CDR3 is TGTGCCAGCAGCCAAGATCGGGGACAGGTTGTTTATAGCAATCAGCCCCAGCATTTT. Its protein is CASSQDRGQVVYSNQPQHF.

The V gene is TRBV5-1, the J gene TRBJ2-6; 12 bases are shared with TRBD2. The CDR3 has 19 residues. Germline V gene data show CDR1 as SGHRS and CDR2 as YFSETQ. Losses at the gene ends were 4 bases for V and 0 bases for J; bases not matched to a gene: 8. The CDR3 nucleotides are TGCGCCAGCAGCACCCGGACTAGCGGGGTAAACTCTGGGGCCAACGTCCTGACTTTC. This codes for CASSTRTSGVNSGANVLTF.

This clone has a single count. The chain uses TRBV7-9 and TRBJ1-4; maybe TRBD1 (6 bases). The CDR3 has 15 amino acids. The germline gives CDR1 SEHNR, CDR2 FQNEAQ (reference sequence). Trimming took 7 bases from V and 3 from J, leaving 15 bases between them. CDR3 DNA: TGTGCCAGCACCCAGGGGAGGGTACCTAATGAAAAACTGTTTTTT. It is translated as CASTQGRVPNEKLFF.

The chain employs TRBV18 and TRBJ1-2, with D unclear. The V end lost 2 bases, the J end lost 0 bases, and 4 bases lay between the germline ends. The germline CDR1 and CDR2 sequences are KGHSH and LQKENI. The CDR3 covers 13 residues. In nucleotides, the CDR3 is TGTGCCAGCTCACCAAATACTAACTATGGCTACACCTTC. This translates into CASSPNTNYGYTF.

The CDR3 DNA is TGTGCCAGCACCCCCTGGGGAGATAACACAGATACGCAGTATTTT. Its protein is CASTPWGDNTDTQYF. The chain carries TRBV5-4 and TRBJ2-3; TRBD2 might be the D (5 bases). Germline CDR1 reads SGHNT; CDR2 reads YYREEE (reference sequence). Trimming removed 6 bases from V and 2 bases from J, with 16 bases in between. CDR3 length: 15 residues.